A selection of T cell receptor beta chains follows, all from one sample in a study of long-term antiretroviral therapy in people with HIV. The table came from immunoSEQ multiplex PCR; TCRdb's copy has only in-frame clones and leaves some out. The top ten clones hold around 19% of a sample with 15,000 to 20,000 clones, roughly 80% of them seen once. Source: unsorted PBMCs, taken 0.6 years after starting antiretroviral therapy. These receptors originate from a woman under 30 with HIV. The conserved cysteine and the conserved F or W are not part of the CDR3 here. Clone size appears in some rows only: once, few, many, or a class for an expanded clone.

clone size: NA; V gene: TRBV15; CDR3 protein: ATSRDQGVVRFYEQY
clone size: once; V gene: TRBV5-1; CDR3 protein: ASSPGLAGETDTQY
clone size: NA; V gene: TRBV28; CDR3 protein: ASSLTGHYGYT
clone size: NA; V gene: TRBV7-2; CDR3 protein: ASSVYNEQF
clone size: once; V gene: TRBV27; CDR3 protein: ASSWLTKMNTEAF
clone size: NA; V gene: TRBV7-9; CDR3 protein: ASSPQGGSSYNEQF
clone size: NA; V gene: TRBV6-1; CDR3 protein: ASSGQGLPEQY
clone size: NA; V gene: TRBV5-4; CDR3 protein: ASSLASMGGEKLF
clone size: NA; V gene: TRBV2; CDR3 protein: ASSRGGGAGVTQY
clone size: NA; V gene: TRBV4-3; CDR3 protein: ASSQEVYDSNQPQH
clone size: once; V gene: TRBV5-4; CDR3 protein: ASSPGLADNEQF
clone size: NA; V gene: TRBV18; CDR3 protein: ASSPRPTGELF
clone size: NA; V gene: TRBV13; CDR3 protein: ASSPRGNEKLF
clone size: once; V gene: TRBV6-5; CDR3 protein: ASTRGAANTEAF
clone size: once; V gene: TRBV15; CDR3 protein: ATSRDRSTYNEQF
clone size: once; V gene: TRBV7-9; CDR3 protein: ASSSTNYNEQF
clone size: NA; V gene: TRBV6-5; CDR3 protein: ASIGTGSEGYT
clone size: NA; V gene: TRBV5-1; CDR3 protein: ASSLGLAGALTYEQY
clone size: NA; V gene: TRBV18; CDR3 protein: ASSPLQTSGRLDTQY
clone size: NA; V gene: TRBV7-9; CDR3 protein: ASSPGLAQETQY
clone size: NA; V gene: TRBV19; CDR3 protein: VGRRLGGWMF
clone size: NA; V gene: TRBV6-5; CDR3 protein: ASTQGGIDPEAF
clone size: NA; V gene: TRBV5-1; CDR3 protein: ASSLFAGGRKETQY
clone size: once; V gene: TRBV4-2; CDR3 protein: ASSQARDPSNEQF
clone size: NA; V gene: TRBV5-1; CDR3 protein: ASRIGQGFTGELF
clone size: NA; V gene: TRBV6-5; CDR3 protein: ASSYSTSGHNEQF
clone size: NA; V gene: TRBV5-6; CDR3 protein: ASSLEGTGELF
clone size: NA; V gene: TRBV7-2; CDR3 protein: ASSLVGTAENNQPQH
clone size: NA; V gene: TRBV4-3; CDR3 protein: ASSQGLAGDLQY
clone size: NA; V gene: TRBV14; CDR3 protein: ASSLPAGDTQY
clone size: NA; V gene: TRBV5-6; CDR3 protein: ASSLPGGSGRFDEQF
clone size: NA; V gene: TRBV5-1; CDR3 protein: ASSLGQTSGLIYEQY
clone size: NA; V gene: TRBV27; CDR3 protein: ASSLSAAGGGETQY
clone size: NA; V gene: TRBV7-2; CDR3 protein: ASSPTGTGYNSPLH
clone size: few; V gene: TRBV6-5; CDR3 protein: ASSYLGQGAGYT
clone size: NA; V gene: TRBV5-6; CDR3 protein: ASSRDLMDTEAF
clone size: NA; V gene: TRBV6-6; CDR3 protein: ASSYAGNNEKLF
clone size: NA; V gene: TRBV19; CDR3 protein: ASSLDLRSYEQY
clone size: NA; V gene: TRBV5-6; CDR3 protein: ASRSFQTLWNPNTEAF
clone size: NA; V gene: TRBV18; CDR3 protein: ASSPIRVREGAEAF
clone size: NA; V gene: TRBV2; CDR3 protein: ASVIGEGSEQY
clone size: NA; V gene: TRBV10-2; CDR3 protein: ASSESKTTGADTQY